This section outlines one T cell receptor beta chain sequence together with its context. The sample is drawn from a study of identical twins. This CDR3 region has 14 residues. With 10 bases clipped from V and 4 bases from J, the junction kept 11 bases outside the gene matches. In germline, CDR1 is ENHRY, CDR2 SYGVKD. TCRdb ran MiXCR on the 5' RACE reads and lists one entry per CDR3 protein. The sample lists 200,000 or so distinct CDR3 sequences; about 15% were seen once. The same data also went into a second study, on T cells expressing NK-cell markers. That paper states: Several of the experiments relied on an anti-gamma-delta TCR antibody so that only alpha-beta TCR T cells were sorted.

The rearrangement uses TRBV10-3 and TRBJ2-5; 8 positions match TRBD1. The source of this sequence is a woman aged 18 to 35 in good health. The sample comprised CD8+ T cells sorted from blood. CDR3 residues: CATRHRQGIETQYF. The CDR3 DNA reads TGTGCCACCCGGCACCGACAGGGGATAGAGACCCAGTACTTC.